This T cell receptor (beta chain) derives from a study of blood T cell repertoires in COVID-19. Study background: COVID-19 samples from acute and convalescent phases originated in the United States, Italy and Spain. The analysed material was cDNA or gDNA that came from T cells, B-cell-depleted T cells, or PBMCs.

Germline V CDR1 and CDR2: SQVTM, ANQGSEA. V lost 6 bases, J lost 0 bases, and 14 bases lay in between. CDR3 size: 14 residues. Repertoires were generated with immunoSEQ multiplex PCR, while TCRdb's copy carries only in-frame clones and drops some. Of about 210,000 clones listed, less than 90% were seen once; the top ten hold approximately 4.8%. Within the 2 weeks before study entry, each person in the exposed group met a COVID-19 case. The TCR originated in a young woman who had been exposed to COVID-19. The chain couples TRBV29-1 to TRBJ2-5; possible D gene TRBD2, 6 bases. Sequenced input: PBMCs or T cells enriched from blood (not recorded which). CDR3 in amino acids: CSVLPGTDQETQYF. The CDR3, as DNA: TGCAGCGTCCTGCCGGGGACTGACCAAGAGACCCAGTACTTC.